This TCR beta chain was recorded in a study of T cell repertoires in cytomegalovirus infection. Overall study: The public TCR beta signatures pointed to both CMV infection and matching HLA type.

A word on this clonotype: The antigen is unknown.

Each CDR3 protein is one row after TCRdb ran MiXCR on the reads. The data show fewer than 550,000 distinct CDR3 sequences, approximately 31% seen once. Points from the study as a whole: The cumulative frequency of public TCR beta families identified carriers of CMV plus the relevant HLA. Predominance within the ex vivo response was attributable to HLA-C-restricted CMV-specific TCR beta clonotypes.

Germline values: CDR1 MNHNY, CDR2 SVGAGI (reference sequence). Trimming cost V 5 bases and J 1 base; bases outside gene matches: 7. There are 15 residues in the CDR3. The source material was PBMCs. The V and J genes are TRBV6-6 and TRBJ2-5; 7 bases line up with TRBD2. This sequence originates from a human donor in good health (CMV status not recorded). Some clones in this sample may be carry-over from other donors' samples. CDR3 sequence reads: CASSVGAGSQETQYF. CDR3 bases: TGTGCCAGCAGTGTAGGAGCGGGATCCCAAGAGACCCAGTACTTC.